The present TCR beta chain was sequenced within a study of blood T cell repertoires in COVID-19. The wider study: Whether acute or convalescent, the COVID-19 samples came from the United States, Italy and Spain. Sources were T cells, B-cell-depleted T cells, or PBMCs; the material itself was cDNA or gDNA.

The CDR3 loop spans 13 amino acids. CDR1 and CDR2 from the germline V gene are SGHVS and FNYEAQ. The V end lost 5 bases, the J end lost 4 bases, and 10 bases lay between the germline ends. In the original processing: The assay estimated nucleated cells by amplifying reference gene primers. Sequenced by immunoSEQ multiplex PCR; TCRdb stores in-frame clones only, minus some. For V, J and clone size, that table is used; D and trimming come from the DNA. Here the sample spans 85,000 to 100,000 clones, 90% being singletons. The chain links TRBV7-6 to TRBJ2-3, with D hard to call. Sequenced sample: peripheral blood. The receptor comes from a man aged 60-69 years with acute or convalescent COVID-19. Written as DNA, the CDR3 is TGTGCCAGCAGCACGATACCGGCAGATACGCAGTATTTT. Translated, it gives CASSTIPADTQYF.